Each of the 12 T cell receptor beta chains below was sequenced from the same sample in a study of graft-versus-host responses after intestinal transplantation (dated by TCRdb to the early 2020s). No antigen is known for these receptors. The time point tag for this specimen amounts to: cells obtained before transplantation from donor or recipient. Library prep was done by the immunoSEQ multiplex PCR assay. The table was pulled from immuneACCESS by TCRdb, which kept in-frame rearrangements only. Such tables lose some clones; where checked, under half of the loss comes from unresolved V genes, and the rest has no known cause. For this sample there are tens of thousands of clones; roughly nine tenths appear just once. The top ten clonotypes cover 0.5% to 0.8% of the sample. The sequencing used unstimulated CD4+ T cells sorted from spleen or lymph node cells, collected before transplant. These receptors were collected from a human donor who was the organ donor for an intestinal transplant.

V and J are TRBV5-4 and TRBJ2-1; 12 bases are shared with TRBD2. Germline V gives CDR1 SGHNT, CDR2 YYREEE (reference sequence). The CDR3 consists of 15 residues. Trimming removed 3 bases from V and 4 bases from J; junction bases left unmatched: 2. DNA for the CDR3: TGTGCCAGCAGCTCGGGACTAGCGGGTTACAATGAGCAGTTCTTC. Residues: CASSSGLAGYNEQFF.

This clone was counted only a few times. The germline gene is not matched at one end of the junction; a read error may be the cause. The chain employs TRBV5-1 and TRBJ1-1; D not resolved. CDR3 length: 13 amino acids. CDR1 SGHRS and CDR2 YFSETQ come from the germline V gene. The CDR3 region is CASSPGVNTEAFF. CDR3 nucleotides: TGCGCCAGCAGCCCGGGAGTGAATACTGAAGCTTTCTTT.

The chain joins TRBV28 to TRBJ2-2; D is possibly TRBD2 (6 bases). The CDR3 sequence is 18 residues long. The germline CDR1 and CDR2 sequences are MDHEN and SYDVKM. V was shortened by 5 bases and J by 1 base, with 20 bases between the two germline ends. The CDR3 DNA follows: TGTGCCAGCAGTCTCACCACCCGGGAGTTAAGGAACACCGGGGAGCTGTTTTTT. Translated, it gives CASSLTTRELRNTGELFF.

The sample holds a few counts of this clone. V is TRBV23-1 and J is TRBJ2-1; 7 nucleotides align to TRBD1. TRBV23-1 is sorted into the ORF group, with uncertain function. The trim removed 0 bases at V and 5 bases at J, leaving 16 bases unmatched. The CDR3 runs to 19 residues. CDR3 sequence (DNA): TGCGCCAGCAGTCAATCGTCAGCAGGGGGAGCGCATAGGGACAATGAGCAGTTCTTC. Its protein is CASSQSSAGGAHRDNEQFF.

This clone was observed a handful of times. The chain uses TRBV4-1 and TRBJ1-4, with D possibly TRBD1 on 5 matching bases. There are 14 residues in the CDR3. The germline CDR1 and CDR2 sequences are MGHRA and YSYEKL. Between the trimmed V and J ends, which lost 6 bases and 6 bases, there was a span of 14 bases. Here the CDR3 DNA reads TGCGCCAGCAGAGTGGGCTGGGGGGATGAAAAACTGTTTTTT. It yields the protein CASRVGWGDEKLFF.

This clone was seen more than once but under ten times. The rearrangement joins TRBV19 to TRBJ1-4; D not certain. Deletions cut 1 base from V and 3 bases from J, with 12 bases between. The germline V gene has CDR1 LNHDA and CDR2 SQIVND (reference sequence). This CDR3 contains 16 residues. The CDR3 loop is CASSIGWAPANEKLFF. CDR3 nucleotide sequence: TGTGCCAGTAGTATAGGCTGGGCACCTGCTAATGAAAAACTGTTTTTT. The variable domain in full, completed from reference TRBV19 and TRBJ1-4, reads DGGITQSPKYLFRKEGQNVTLSCEQNLNHDAMYWYRQDPGQGLRLIYYSQIVNDFQKGDIAEGYSVSREKKESFPLTVTSAQKNPTAFYLCASSIGWAPANEKLFFGSGTQLSVL.

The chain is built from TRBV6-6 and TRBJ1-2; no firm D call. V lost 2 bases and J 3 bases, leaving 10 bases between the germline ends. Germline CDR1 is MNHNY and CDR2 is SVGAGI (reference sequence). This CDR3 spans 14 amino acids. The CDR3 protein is CASSYDPVYYGYTF. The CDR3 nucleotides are TGTGCCAGCAGTTACGATCCAGTCTACTATGGCTACACCTTC.

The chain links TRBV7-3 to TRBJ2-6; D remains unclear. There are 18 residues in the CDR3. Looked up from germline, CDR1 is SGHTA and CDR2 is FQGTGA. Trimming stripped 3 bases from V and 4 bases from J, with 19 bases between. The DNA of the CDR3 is TGTGCCAGCAGCTTGGGCCCTCATACCCCCTCGGGGGCCAACGTCCTGACTTTC. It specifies CASSLGPHTPSGANVLTF.

CDR3 DNA sequence: TGCGCCAGCAGCGCGGCACCAGGGGGCGCAGGCTATGGCTACACCTTC. Residues: CASSAAPGGAGYGYTF. This chain joins TRBV5-1 and TRBJ1-2; 8 positions agree with TRBD1. This CDR3 contains 16 residues. Germline CDR1 reads SGHRS; CDR2 reads YFSETQ. The V and J ends lost 4 bases and 4 bases, in that order; junction bases with no gene match: 12.

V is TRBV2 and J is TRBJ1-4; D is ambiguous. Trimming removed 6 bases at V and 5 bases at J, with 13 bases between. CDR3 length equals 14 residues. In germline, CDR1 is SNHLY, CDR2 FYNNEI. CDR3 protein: CASSGLYLNEKLFF. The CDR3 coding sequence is TGTGCCAGCAGCGGACTTTACCTAAATGAAAAACTGTTTTTT.

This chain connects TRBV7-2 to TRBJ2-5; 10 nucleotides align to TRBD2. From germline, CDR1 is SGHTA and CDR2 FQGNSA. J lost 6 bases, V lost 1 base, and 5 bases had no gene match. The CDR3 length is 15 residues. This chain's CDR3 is CASSLELAGFQTQYF. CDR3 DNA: TGTGCCAGCAGCTTAGAACTAGCGGGATTCCAGACCCAGTACTTC. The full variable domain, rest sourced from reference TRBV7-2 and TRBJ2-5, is GAGVSQSPSNKVTEKGKDVELRCDPISGHTALYWYRQSLGQGLEFLIYFQGNSAPDKSGLPSDRFSAERTGGSVSTLTIQRTQQEDSAVYLCASSLELAGFQTQYFGPGTRLLVL.

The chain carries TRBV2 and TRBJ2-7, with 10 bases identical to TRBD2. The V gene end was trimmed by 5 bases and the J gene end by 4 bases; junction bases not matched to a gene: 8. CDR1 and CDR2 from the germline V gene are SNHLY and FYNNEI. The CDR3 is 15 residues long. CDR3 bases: TGTGCCAGCAGTCCGATAGCGGGAGGTTGGTACGAGCAGTACTTC. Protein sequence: CASSPIAGGWYEQYF.